This T cell receptor (beta chain) is from a study of shared clonotypes between healthy human individuals. The overall study: Those who served as donors were a couple of women and three men between the ages of 18 and 49. General observations from the study: Only blood samples were collected, and tissue repertoires likely differ.

V shed 5 bases, J shed 6 bases, and the junction held 6 bases outside the gene matches. This CDR3 is 14 amino acids long. Germline V gene sequence: CDR1 SGHAT, CDR2 FQDESV (reference sequence). Each cell subset's genomic DNA was divided evenly among several immunoSEQ plates. This table comes from immunoSEQ multiplex PCR, and its TCRdb copy is limited to in-frame clones, with some not included. Of around 500,000 clones in the sample, about 78% were seen once. This clone turned up a few times. The antigen remains unidentified. The TCR comes from a woman in her 40s in good health. Some clones in this sample may be carry-over from other donors' samples. The chain employs TRBV11-1 and TRBJ2-1, with 8 bases aligning to TRBD1. The material sequenced was PBMCs. The CDR3 DNA sequence: TGTGCCAGCAGCCAGACAGGGGCGGGCAATGAGCAGTTCTTC. Translating it yields CASSQTGAGNEQFF.